This T cell receptor beta chain is drawn from a study of T-cell reconstitution after alpha-beta-depleted transplantation in children (dated by TCRdb to the mid-2010s). A note on the overall study: T-cell immune reconstitution after TCRalphabeta/CD19-depleted allogeneic hematopoietic cell transplantation in children was quantitatively tracked in the study by means of TCR repertoire profiling.

Libraries were constructed by PCR. The sequencer listed for this sample is Illumina HiSeq 2500. TCR libraries were prepared with molecular barcoding, using unique molecular identifiers to normalize TCRbeta repertoire quantification. TCRdb cleaned the public reads at Q25 with fastp, built clones with MiXCR and kept in-frame beta chains. For every CDR3 protein sequence, its rows merge into one entry that carries the most common genes and DNA. The sample table records 300,000 to 400,000 distinct CDR3 sequences; 13% of these occur just once. Jointly, the top ten make up over 3.5% of the sample. This clonotype was recorded many times. Its antigen is currently not known. No much larger clone is present one base from it, and per-base qualities are unavailable. The CDR3 has 14 amino acids, counting the end cysteine and phenylalanine. Solely the CDR3 DNA is kept, with 42 bases framed from the first base. V loses 0 bases of germline sequence and J loses 5 bases, and the interval between the two ends is 10 bases. CDR1 and CDR2, per the germline V gene, are LGHNA and YNFKEQ.

The receptor's source is a human donor who donated a stem cell graft to a child with Fanconi anemia. The chain links TRBV4-2 with TRBJ1-1, with TRBD1 perhaps the D gene, on 5 matching bases. Sequenced here: PBMCs, sampled from the stem cell graft. The sequenced DNA: TGTGCCAGCAGCCAAGAAGGGGCGGGAACTGAAGCTTTCTTT. Translated, this is CASSQEGAGTEAFF.